This TCR beta chain was recorded in a study of blood T cell repertoires in COVID-19. The overall study: Samples representing acute and convalescent COVID-19 were sourced from the United States, Italy and Spain. Sources were T cells, B-cell-depleted T cells, or PBMCs; the material itself was cDNA or gDNA.

In the authors' methods: Reference gene primers were amplified, and this amplification served to estimate nucleated cell counts. Sequenced by immunoSEQ multiplex PCR; TCRdb stores in-frame clones only, minus some. V and J calls and clone size are those listed in that table; D and trimming were worked out from the DNA. Here the sample spans roughly 30,000 clones, 84% being singletons. V lost 2 bases and J lost 7; bases outside the gene matches: 1. This CDR3 region has 14 residues. Germline loops: CDR1 SGHRS, CDR2 YFSETQ. Sequencing was done on a sample of peripheral blood. The chain joins TRBV5-1 to TRBJ1-5, with 12 bases that match TRBD1. The TCR sequence derives from a human donor in a cohort sampled during active COVID-19. CDR3 in DNA: TGCGCCAGCAGCTTTGGGACAGGGGGCCAGCCCCAGCATTTT. Amino acid sequence: CASSFGTGGQPQHF.